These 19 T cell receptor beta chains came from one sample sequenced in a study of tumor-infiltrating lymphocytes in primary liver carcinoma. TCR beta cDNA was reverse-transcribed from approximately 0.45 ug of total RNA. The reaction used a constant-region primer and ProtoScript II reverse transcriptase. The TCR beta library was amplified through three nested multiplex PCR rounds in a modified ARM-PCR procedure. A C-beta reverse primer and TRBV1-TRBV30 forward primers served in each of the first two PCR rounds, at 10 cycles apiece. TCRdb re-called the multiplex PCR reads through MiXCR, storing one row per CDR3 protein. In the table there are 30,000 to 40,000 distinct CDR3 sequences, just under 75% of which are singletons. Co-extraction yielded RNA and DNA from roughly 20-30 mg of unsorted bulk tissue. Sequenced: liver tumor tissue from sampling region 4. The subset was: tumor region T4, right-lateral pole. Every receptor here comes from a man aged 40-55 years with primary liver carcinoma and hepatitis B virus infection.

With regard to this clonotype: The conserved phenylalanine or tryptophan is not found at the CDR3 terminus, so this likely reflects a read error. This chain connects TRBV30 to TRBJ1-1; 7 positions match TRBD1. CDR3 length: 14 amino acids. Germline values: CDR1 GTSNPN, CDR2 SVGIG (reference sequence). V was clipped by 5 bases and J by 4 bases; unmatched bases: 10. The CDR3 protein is CAWRQLQGFTEAFI. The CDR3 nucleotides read TGTGCCTGGCGTCAATTACAGGGGTTCACTGAAGCTTTCATT.

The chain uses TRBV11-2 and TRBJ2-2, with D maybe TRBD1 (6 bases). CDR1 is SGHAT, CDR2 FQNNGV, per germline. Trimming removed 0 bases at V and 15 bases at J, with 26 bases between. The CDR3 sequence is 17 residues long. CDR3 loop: CASSLDHRGRDTCELFF. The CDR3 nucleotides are TGTGCCAGCAGCTTAGATCATCGGGGTAGGGACACCTGTGAGTTGTTTTTT.

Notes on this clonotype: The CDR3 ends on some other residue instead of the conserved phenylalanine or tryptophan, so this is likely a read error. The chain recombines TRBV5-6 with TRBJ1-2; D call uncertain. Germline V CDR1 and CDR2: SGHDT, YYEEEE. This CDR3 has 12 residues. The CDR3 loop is CTSSSGKSGYTL. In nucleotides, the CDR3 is TGTACCAGCAGCTCCGGGAAATCTGGCTACACCCTC.

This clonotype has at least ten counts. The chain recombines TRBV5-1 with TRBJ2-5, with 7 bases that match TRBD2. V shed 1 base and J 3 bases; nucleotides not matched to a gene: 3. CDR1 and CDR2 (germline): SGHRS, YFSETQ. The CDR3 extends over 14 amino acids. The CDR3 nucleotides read TGCGCCAGCAGCTTGAGCCTAGCGGAAGAGACCCAGTACTTC. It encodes CASSLSLAEETQYF.

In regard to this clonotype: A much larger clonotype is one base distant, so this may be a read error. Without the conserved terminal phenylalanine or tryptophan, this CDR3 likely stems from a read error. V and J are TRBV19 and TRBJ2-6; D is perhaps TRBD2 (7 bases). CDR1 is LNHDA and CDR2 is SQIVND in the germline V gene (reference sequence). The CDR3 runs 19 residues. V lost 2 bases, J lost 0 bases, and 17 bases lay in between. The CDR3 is CASSITGGAIFSGANVLTI. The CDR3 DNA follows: TGTGCCAGTAGTATAACTGGGGGGGCAATCTTCTCTGGGGCCAACGTCCTGACTATC.

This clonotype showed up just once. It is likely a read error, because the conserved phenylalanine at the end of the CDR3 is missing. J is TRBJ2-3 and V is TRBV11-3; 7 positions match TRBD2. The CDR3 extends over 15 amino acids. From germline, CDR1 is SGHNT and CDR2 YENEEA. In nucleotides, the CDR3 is TGTACCAGCAGCCCGGGGGGACTCCAGAGCGGAACGCAGTATTCT. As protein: CTSSPGGLQSGTQYS.

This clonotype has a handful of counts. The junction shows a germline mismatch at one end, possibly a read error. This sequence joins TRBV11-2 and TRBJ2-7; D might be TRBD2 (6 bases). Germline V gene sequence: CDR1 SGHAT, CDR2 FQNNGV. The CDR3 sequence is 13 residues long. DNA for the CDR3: TGTGCCAGCAGCGAAAGCGGGCGGAACGAGCAGCACTTC. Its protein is CASSESGRNEQHF.

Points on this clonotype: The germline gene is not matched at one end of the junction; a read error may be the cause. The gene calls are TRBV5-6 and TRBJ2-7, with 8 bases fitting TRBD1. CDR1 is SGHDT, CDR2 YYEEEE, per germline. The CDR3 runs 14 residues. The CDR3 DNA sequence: TGCGCCAGCAGCTCGCGGACAGGGCCCTACGGGCAGTACTTC. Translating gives CASSSRTGPYGQYF.

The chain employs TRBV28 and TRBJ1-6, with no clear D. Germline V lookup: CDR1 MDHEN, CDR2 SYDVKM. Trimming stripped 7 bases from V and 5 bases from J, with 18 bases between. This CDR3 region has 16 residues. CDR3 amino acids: CASIHQEIFDNSPLHF. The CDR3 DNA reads TGTGCCAGCATACACCAGGAGATTTTTGATAATTCACCCCTCCACTTT.

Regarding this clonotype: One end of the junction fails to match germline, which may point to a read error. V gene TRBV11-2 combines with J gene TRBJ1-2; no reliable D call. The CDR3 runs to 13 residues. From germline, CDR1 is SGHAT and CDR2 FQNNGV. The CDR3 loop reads CASRLDPGGGHTF. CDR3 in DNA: TGTGCCAGCAGGTTAGATCCGGGAGGAGGCCACACTTTC. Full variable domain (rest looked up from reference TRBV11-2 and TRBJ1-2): EAGVAQSPRYKIIEKRQSVAFWCNPISGHATLYWYQQILGQGPKLLIQFQNNGVVDDSQLPKDRFSAERLKGVDSTLKIQPAKLEDSAVYLCASRLDPGGGHTFGSGTRLTVV.

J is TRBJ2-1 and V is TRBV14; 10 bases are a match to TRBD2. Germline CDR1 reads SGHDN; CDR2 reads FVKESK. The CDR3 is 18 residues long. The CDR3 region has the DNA TGTACCAACAGCCAAGGGTTGTCTAGCGGGAGATCTAGGAATGAGCAGTTCTTC. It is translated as CTNSQGLSSGRSRNEQFF.

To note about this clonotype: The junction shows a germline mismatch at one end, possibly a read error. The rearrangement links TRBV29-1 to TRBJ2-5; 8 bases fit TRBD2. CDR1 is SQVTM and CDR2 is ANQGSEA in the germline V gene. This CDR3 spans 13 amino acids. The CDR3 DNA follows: TGTAGCGCCCCCGGGGGGGCTCAAGAGACTCAGTACTTC. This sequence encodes CSAPGGAQETQYF.

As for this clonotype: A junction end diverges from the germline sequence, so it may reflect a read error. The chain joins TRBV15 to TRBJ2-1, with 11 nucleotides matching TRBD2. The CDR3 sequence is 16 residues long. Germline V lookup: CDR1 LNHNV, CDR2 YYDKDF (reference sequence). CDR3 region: CVTSRTSGPNYNEQFF. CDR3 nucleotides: TGTGTCACCAGCAGGACTAGCGGGCCTAACTACAATGAGCAGTTCTTC.

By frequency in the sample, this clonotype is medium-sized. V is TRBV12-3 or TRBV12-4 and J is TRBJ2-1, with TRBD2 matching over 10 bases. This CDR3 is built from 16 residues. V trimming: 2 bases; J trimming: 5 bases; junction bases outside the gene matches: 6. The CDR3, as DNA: TGTGCCAGCAGTTTATATGTGCTAGCGGGGGACAATGAGCAGTTCTTC. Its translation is CASSLYVLAGDNEQFF.

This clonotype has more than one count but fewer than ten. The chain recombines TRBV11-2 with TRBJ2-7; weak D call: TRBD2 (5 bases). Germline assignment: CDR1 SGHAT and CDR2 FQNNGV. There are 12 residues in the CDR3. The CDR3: CTGSSTRYEQYF. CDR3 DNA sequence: TGTACCGGCAGCTCCACTAGGTACGAGCAGTACTTC.

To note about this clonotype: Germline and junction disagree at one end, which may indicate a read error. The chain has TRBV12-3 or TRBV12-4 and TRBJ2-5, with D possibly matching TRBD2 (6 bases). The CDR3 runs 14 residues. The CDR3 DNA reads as TGTGGCAGCGCTCAGGGACTGTCCCAAGAGACCCAATACTTC. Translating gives CGSAQGLSQETQYF.

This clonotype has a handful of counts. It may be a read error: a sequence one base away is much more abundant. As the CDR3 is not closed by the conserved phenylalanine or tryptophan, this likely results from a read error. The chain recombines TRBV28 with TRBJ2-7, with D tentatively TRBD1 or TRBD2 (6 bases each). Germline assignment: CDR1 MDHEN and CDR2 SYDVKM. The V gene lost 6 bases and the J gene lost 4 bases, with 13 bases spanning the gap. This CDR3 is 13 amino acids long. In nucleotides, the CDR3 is TGTGCCAGCAGGGGGGGCCCAAGGTACGAGCAGTACTCC. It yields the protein CASRGGPRYEQYS.

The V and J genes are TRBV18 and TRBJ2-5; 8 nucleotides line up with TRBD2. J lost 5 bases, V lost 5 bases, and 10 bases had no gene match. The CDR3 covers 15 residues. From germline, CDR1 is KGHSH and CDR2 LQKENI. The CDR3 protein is CASSSGLVGEETQYF. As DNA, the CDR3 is TGTGCCAGCTCATCGGGACTAGTGGGAGAGGAGACCCAGTACTTC.

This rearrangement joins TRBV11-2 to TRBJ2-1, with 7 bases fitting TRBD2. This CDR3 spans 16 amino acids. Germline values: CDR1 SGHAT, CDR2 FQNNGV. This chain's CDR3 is CTSSSPGGSGFNEQFF. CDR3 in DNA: TGTACTAGCAGCTCCCCCGGCGGGAGTGGGTTCAATGAGCAGTTCTTC.